Listed below are T cell receptor beta chains from one sample, sequenced in a study of vaccination effects on CD4 cells after COVID-19. Assay: immunoSEQ multiplex PCR; the TCRdb copy retains only in-frame clones and omits some. Of 28,000 or so clones in the sample, under 90% were seen once. Their specific antigens are unknown. Source: CD4+ T cells from PBMCs cultured with HCoV-NL63 spike peptides, taken after COVID-19 vaccination. The receptors come from a human donor who received a COVID-19 vaccine. Some clones in this sample may be carry-over from other donors' samples. Each CDR3 is given with its conserved first and last residue. Fields, in order: V gene, D gene, J gene, CDR3 protein, CDR3 DNA. A D gene is named only where the DNA matches it firmly.

V gene: TRBV28; D gene: NA; J gene: TRBJ2-6; CDR3 protein: CASRTGQIFGGANVLTF; CDR3 DNA: TGTGCCAGCAGGACCGGACAGATTTTTGGCGGGGCCAACGTCCTGACTTTC
V gene: TRBV27; D gene: TRBD1; J gene: TRBJ1-1; CDR3 protein: CASRLQGANTEAFF; CDR3 DNA: TGTGCCAGCAGATTGCAGGGGGCGAACACTGAAGCTTTCTTT
V gene: TRBV10-3; D gene: NA; J gene: TRBJ2-6; CDR3 protein: CAISDRAGANVLTF; CDR3 DNA: TGTGCCATCAGTGACCGGGCTGGGGCCAACGTCCTGACTTTC
V gene: TRBV30; D gene: NA; J gene: TRBJ1-2; CDR3 protein: CAWSGQLLDGYTF; CDR3 DNA: TGTGCCTGGAGTGGACAGTTACTTGATGGCTACACCTTC
V gene: TRBV7-3; D gene: NA; J gene: TRBJ2-6; CDR3 protein: CASSRSPRVSGANVLTF; CDR3 DNA: TGTGCCAGCAGCCGTAGTCCGCGGGTCTCTGGGGCCAACGTCCTGACTTTC
V gene: TRBV6-1; D gene: TRBD1; J gene: TRBJ2-5; CDR3 protein: CASSELGQGTQYF; CDR3 DNA: TGTGCCAGCAGTGAACTGGGACAGGGGACCCAGTACTTC
V gene: TRBV18; D gene: NA; J gene: TRBJ2-1; CDR3 protein: CASSPPSLDKPHEQFF; CDR3 DNA: TGTGCCAGCTCACCACCGAGTTTGGACAAACCCCATGAGCAGTTCTTC
V gene: TRBV19; D gene: NA; J gene: TRBJ1-2; CDR3 protein: CASSIGTVNYGYTF; CDR3 DNA: TGTGCCAGTAGTATTGGGACGGTTAACTATGGCTACACCTTC
V gene: TRBV2; D gene: NA; J gene: TRBJ1-5; CDR3 protein: CASSDRSSNQPQHF; CDR3 DNA: TGTGCCAGCAGTGACAGGTCTAGCAATCAGCCCCAGCATTTT
V gene: TRBV5-6; D gene: NA; J gene: TRBJ2-3; CDR3 protein: CASSSNPTGRTDTQYF; CDR3 DNA: TGTGCCAGCAGCTCCAACCCAACGGGGCGCACAGATACGCAGTATTTT
V gene: TRBV19; D gene: TRBD1; J gene: TRBJ1-2; CDR3 protein: CASNNPGTGGVDYGYTF; CDR3 DNA: TGTGCCAGTAACAACCCCGGGACAGGGGGCGTTGACTATGGCTACACCTTC